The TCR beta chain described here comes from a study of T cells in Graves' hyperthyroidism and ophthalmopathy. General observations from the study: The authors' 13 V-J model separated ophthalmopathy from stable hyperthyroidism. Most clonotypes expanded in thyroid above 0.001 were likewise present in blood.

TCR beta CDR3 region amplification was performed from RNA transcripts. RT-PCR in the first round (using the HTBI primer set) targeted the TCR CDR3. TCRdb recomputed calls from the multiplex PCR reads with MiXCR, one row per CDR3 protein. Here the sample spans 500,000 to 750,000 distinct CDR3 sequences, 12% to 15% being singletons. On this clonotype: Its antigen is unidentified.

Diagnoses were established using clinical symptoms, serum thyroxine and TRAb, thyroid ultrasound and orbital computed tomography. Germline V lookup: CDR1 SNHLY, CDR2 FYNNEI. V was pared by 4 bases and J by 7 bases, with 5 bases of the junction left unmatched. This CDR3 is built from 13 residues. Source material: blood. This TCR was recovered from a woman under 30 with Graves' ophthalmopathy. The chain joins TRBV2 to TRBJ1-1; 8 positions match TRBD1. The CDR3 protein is CASSGQGIIEAFF. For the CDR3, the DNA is TGTGCCAGCAGTGGACAGGGGATAATTGAAGCTTTCTTT. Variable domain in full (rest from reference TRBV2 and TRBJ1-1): EPEVTQTPSHQVTQMGQEVILRCVPISNHLYFYWYRQILGQKVEFLVSFYNNEISEKSEIFDDQFSVERPDGSNFTLKIRSTKLEDSAMYFCASSGQGIIEAFFGQGTRLTVV.